The clone carrying this T cell receptor beta chain was counted between two and nine times. Its antigen is not known. CD4+ and CD8+ T cells were sorted from PBMCs stained for CD3, CD4 and CD8. The CDR3 is 12 amino acids. Deletions cut 0 bases from V and 1 base from J, with 1 base between. Germline CDR1 reads SGHNT; CDR2 reads YYREEE (reference sequence). This record belongs to a study of CD8+ T cells in alopecia areata. Regarding the study as a whole: In lesional scalp, particularly from alopecia totalis/universalis, clonality was higher than in normal scalp.

Investigators isolated RNA and reverse transcribed it into cDNA to act as the sequencing template. Measured with immunoSEQ multiplex PCR; TCRdb has only the in-frame clones, and not every one. Among roughly 120,000 clones listed, around 64% were seen once. Specimen: CD4+ T cells sorted from blood. The TCR originated in a human donor in good health. This chain links TRBV5-4 with TRBJ2-5; D unresolved. CDR3 region: CASSLAQETQYF. The CDR3 coding sequence is TGTGCCAGCAGCTTGGCCCAAGAGACCCAGTACTTC.